This is a list of T cell receptor beta chains from one sample in a study of response to subunit inactivated influenza vaccine. TCRdb itself ran the RT-PCR reads through MiXCR, one entry per CDR3 protein. The sample includes 150,000 to 200,000 distinct CDR3 sequences, more than 10% of them seen just once. This sample was shared with a second study, whose subject was T cells expressing NK-cell markers.

The source material was CD8+ T cells sorted from PBMCs, sampled approximately 13 days after vaccination. The origin of the receptors is a man aged 50 to 59 who received an inactivated influenza vaccine. CDR3s include the opening cysteine and the closing phenylalanine or tryptophan. A D gene is named only where the DNA matches it firmly. Clone sizes are given selectively: once, few, many, or a class where the clone is expanded.

>TRBV21-1|.|TRBJ2-1|few
CASSGSGRASGEQFF
TGTGCCAGCAGTGGAAGCGGGAGGGCCTCGGGTGAGCAGTTCTTC
>TRBV7-3|.|TRBJ2-1|few
CASSLGKNEQFF
TGTGCCAGCAGCTTAGGCAAGAATGAGCAGTTCTTC
>TRBV9|.|TRBJ1-1|.
CASSVDGGIGAEAFF
TGTGCCAGCAGCGTAGATGGGGGGATTGGAGCTGAAGCTTTCTTT
>TRBV4-3|.|TRBJ2-2|few
CASSPSGYNTGELFF
TGCGCCAGCAGCCCCTCCGGGTATAACACCGGGGAGCTGTTTTTT
>TRBV7-8|.|TRBJ2-1|.
CASSLVRVPYNEQFF
TGTGCCAGCAGCTTAGTTAGGGTCCCATACAATGAGCAGTTCTTC
>TRBV3-1|.|TRBJ2-7|many
CASSQVPLAYEQYF
TGTGCCAGCAGCCAAGTCCCCCTGGCCTACGAGCAGTACTTC
>TRBV5-1|.|TRBJ2-7|few
CASSLAPGNYEQYF
TGCGCCAGCAGCTTGGCTCCAGGGAACTACGAGCAGTACTTC
>TRBV12-3/TRBV12-4|.|TRBJ1-5|.
CASSLVGAGAQPQHF
TGTGCCAGCAGTTTAGTGGGGGCAGGGGCTCAGCCCCAGCATTTT
>TRBV10-3|TRBD1|TRBJ2-7|few
CAISEPWTGTYYEQYF
TGTGCCATCAGTGAGCCGTGGACAGGGACTTACTACGAGCAGTACTTC
>TRBV14|.|TRBJ2-1|few
CASNVGGSLDEQFF
TGTGCCAGCAATGTCGGGGGTAGCTTAGATGAGCAGTTCTTC
>TRBV2|TRBD1|TRBJ2-7|.
CASSELGTGPYEQYF
TGTGCCAGCAGTGAATTAGGGACAGGACCCTACGAGCAGTACTTC
>TRBV13|.|TRBJ2-7|.
CASSSRLDGEQYF
TGTGCCAGCAGCTCCCGCTTGGACGGTGAGCAGTACTTC
>TRBV6-2/TRBV6-3|TRBD2|TRBJ2-2|.
CASSPLAGATPGELFF
TGTGCCAGCAGTCCGCTAGCGGGGGCAACCCCCGGGGAGCTGTTTTTT
>TRBV5-5|.|TRBJ2-7|few
CASSLVGNTYEQYF
TGTGCCAGCAGCTTGGTAGGGAACACCTACGAGCAGTACTTC
>TRBV14|.|TRBJ2-1|.
CASSPGFSAGTEQFF
TGTGCCAGCAGCCCAGGGTTTTCTGCCGGCACTGAGCAGTTCTTC
>TRBV4-1|.|TRBJ1-3|.
CASSQVIAGGNTIYF
TGCGCCAGCAGCCAAGTTATAGCCGGTGGAAACACCATATATTTT
>TRBV6-6|.|TRBJ1-2|many
CASSSQMRDLSYGYTF
TGTGCCAGCAGTTCCCAGATGCGGGACCTTAGCTATGGCTACACCTTC
>TRBV6-2/TRBV6-3|.|TRBJ2-1|.
CASSYSLERRAHQDEQFF
TGTGCCAGCAGTTACTCGTTGGAGCGGCGAGCTCATCAGGATGAGCAGTTCTTC
>TRBV11-2|.|TRBJ2-1|many
CASSTPGTDLYNEQFF
TGTGCCAGCAGCACCCCCGGGACTGATCTGTACAATGAGCAGTTCTTC
>TRBV7-9|.|TRBJ1-5|few
CASSLWYQPQHF
TGTGCCAGCAGCTTATGGTATCAGCCCCAGCATTTT
>TRBV29-1|.|TRBJ1-1|.
CSAPLGSEAFF
TGCAGCGCCCCTTTAGGGTCTGAAGCTTTCTTT
>TRBV3-1|TRBD2|TRBJ2-3|few
CASSQDRSGASTDTQYF
TGTGCCAGCAGCCAAGATCGGAGCGGGGCTAGCACAGATACGCAGTATTTT
>TRBV4-1|.|TRBJ2-3|few
CASSQAASRYTDTQYF
TGCGCCAGCAGCCAAGCCGCATCTCGGTACACAGATACGCAGTATTTT
>TRBV20-1|.|TRBJ1-1|.
CSAGPPGNTEAFF
TGCAGTGCCGGGCCTCCGGGAAACACTGAAGCTTTCTTT
>TRBV5-1|TRBD2|TRBJ2-7|many
CASSFGGSSYEQYF
TGCGCCAGCAGCTTCGGGGGGAGCTCCTACGAGCAGTACTTC
>TRBV15|TRBD1|TRBJ1-4|few
CATSAPGTGIQLFF
TGTGCCACCAGCGCTCCCGGGACAGGGATCCAACTGTTTTTT
>TRBV9|.|TRBJ2-5|.
CASSPLLWMGPSATQHF
TGTGCCAGCAGCCCATTACTTTGGATGGGCCCAAGTGCGACCCAGCACTTC
>TRBV11-2|TRBD2|TRBJ2-5|.
CASSLGAGDLETQYF
TGTGCCAGCAGCTTAGGAGCGGGAGATCTAGAGACCCAGTACTTC
>TRBV9|TRBD2|TRBJ2-3|few
CASSIFGGATDTQYF
TGTGCCAGCAGTATCTTCGGGGGGGCCACAGATACGCAGTATTTT
>TRBV6-5|TRBD2|TRBJ2-1|.
CASSFGTTKYNEQFF
TGTGCCAGCAGTTTCGGGACTACCAAGTACAATGAGCAGTTCTTC
>TRBV15|TRBD1|TRBJ2-1|once
CATSRGQGYNEQFF
TGTGCCACCAGCAGAGGACAGGGCTACAATGAGCAGTTCTTC
>TRBV14|.|TRBJ2-7|.
CASSQWYQGMREQYF
TGTGCCAGCAGCCAATGGTACCAGGGGATGCGGGAGCAGTACTTC
>TRBV4-2|TRBD2|TRBJ2-7|many
CASSRALAGDYEQYF
TGTGCCAGCAGCCGGGCCCTAGCGGGAGACTACGAGCAGTACTTC
>TRBV7-8|.|TRBJ1-2|.
CASSLLTVANYGYTF
TGTGCCAGCAGCTTACTGACAGTAGCTAACTATGGCTACACCTTC
>TRBV6-1|TRBD2|TRBJ2-2|.
CASSSGGNTGELFF
TGTGCCAGTTCTAGCGGGGGGAACACCGGGGAGCTGTTTTTT
>TRBV2|.|TRBJ2-7|.
CASSEMVAGPFSYEQYF
TGTGCCAGCAGTGAGATGGTGGCAGGGCCTTTCTCCTACGAGCAGTACTTC
>TRBV28|TRBD2|TRBJ2-3|.
CASSHPTREPDTQYF
TGTGCCAGCAGTCACCCAACGCGGGAGCCAGATACGCAGTATTTT
>TRBV11-2|TRBD1|TRBJ2-7|few
CASSIGQGGYEQYF
TGTGCCAGCAGCATCGGACAGGGGGGATACGAGCAGTACTTC
>TRBV9|.|TRBJ1-1|.
CASSVGLGQGNTEAFF
TGTGCCAGCAGCGTAGGTTTGGGGCAGGGGAACACTGAAGCTTTCTTT
>TRBV10-3|TRBD2|TRBJ2-5|few
CATVPGLAGGNQETQYF
TGTGCCACGGTGCCGGGACTAGCGGGGGGGAACCAAGAGACCCAGTACTTC